The rows below give T cell receptor beta chains drawn from one sample of a study of CD8 T cells in Susac syndrome. TCRdb re-called the immunoSEQ multiplex PCR reads with MiXCR, one entry per CDR3 protein. Of 100,000 to 150,000 distinct CDR3 sequences listed, around 96% were seen once; the top ten hold around 0.2%. Material for sequencing was CD8+ T cells from PBMCs. The receptors stem from a human donor with Susac syndrome. Each CDR3 is given with its conserved first and last residue. A D gene is named only where the DNA matches it firmly.

V	J	D	CDR3	DNA
TRBV10-3	TRBJ2-7	TRBD2	CAISNLIQERGEQYF	TGTGCCATCAGTAACCTTATACAGGAGCGGGGCGAGCAGTACTTC
TRBV5-1	TRBJ2-5	-	CASSLVAETQYF	TGCGCCAGCAGCTTGGTTGCGGAGACCCAGTACTTC
TRBV25-1	TRBJ1-2	-	CASSESKQYYGYTF	TGTGCCAGCAGTGAATCCAAACAGTACTATGGCTACACCTTC
TRBV7-9	TRBJ2-2	TRBD2	CASSLVTVAGVPGELFF	TGTGCCAGCAGCTTAGTGACGGTAGCGGGAGTTCCCGGGGAGCTGTTTTTT
TRBV4-3	TRBJ2-7	-	CASSQGLGNEQYF	TGCGCCAGCAGCCAGGGGCTTGGGAACGAGCAGTACTTC
TRBV12-3/TRBV12-4	TRBJ2-4	-	CASSGENIQYF	TGTGCCAGCAGTGGAGAAAACATTCAGTACTTC
TRBV5-4	TRBJ2-7	-	CASSPGTESLEQYF	TGTGCCAGCAGCCCCGGGACGGAGTCCTTGGAGCAGTACTTC
TRBV27	TRBJ2-7	-	CASRIGSSYEQYF	TGTGCCAGCAGAATTGGTAGCTCCTACGAGCAGTACTTC
TRBV18	TRBJ2-2	TRBD2	CASSFWASGSTGELFF	TGTGCCAGCTCTTTCTGGGCTAGCGGTTCCACCGGGGAGCTGTTTTTT
TRBV6-2/TRBV6-3	TRBJ2-2	TRBD2	CASNLPSRVAGVTGELFF	TGTGCCAGCAACCTCCCGTCAAGGGTAGCGGGGGTGACCGGGGAGCTGTTTTTT
TRBV4-2	TRBJ2-3	-	CASSQETVAGTDTQYF	TGTGCCAGCAGCCAAGAAACGGTAGCGGGCACAGATACGCAGTATTTT
TRBV28	TRBJ1-1	-	CASSLRTDMNTEAFF	TGTGCCAGCAGTTTACGCACGGATATGAACACTGAAGCTTTCTTT
TRBV9	TRBJ2-3	TRBD2	CASSSRTSRRDTQYF	TGTGCCAGCAGCAGCCGGACTAGCAGGCGAGATACGCAGTATTTT
TRBV4-3	TRBJ1-1	-	CASSLEGGSTEAFF	TGCGCCAGCAGCCTCGAAGGGGGTTCCACTGAAGCTTTCTTT
TRBV12-3/TRBV12-4	TRBJ2-1	TRBD2	CASSLVTSGGSYNEQFF	TGTGCCAGCAGTTTAGTGACTAGCGGGGGCTCCTACAATGAGCAGTTCTTC
TRBV30	TRBJ2-7	TRBD2	CAWRLAGSYEQYF	TGTGCCTGGAGACTAGCGGGATCCTACGAGCAGTACTTC
TRBV7-8	TRBJ2-3	-	CASSHRHAGWDTQYF	TGTGCCAGCAGCCACCGACACGCCGGCTGGGATACGCAGTATTTT
TRBV3-1	TRBJ2-5	-	CASSPTGLAETQYF	TGTGCCAGCAGCCCAACAGGGTTGGCAGAGACCCAGTACTTC
TRBV28	TRBJ1-5	-	CASIPGTLSNQPQHF	TGTGCCAGCATCCCCGGGACACTTAGCAATCAGCCCCAGCATTTT
TRBV2	TRBJ1-2	-	CASSELGGGYGYTF	TGTGCCAGCAGTGAATTAGGGGGAGGCTATGGCTACACCTTC
TRBV7-9	TRBJ2-5	-	CASSPFQETQYF	TGTGCCAGCAGCCCCTTCCAAGAGACCCAGTACTTC
TRBV9	TRBJ2-4	-	CASSFRPWNIQYF	TGTGCCAGCAGCTTCAGACCCTGGAACATTCAGTACTTC